This T cell receptor beta chain is drawn from a study of shared clonotypes between healthy human individuals. Per germline, CDR1 MDHEN and CDR2 SYDVKM. V was clipped by 11 bases and J by 6 bases, with 19 bases between them. CDR3 length: 13 amino acids. General observations from the study: Compared with memory subsets, naive subsets generally had larger estimated richness. Compared with clonotypes that all four donors shared, non-shared clonotypes had lower generation probabilities. Approximately 4.6% of naive CD4 clonotypes were common to a handful of donors.

Remarks on this clone: Its specificity is not known.

TCRdb's table, derived via immunoSEQ multiplex PCR, lists solely in-frame clones and lacks some. Of about 2 million clones listed, 90% to 95% are singletons. The source material was naive CD4+ T cells sorted from blood. Documented subset: CD45RA+ positively selected. The chain couples TRBV28 to TRBJ1-2; D uncertain. This receptor was identified in a man aged 18-30 years in good health. The CDR3 bases are TGTGCCGTCCTCCCAACGGGAGTCGATGGCTACACCTTC. Encoded protein: CAVLPTGVDGYTF.